These 9 T cell receptor beta chains were all obtained from the same sample, sequenced in a study of T cells in Graves' hyperthyroidism and ophthalmopathy. Amplification targeted TCR beta CDR3 regions from RNA transcripts. TCR CDR3 underwent first-round RT-PCR with the HTBI primer set. A single record per CDR3 protein comes from TCRdb applying MiXCR to the multiplex PCR reads. The sample holds around 620,000 distinct CDR3 sequences, 14% seen once. The sample consisted of blood. The receptor source for this set is a woman between 18 and 30 years old with Graves' ophthalmopathy.

This clonotype was observed at least ten times. The V and J genes are TRBV28 and TRBJ1-1, with D perhaps TRBD1 (5 bases). CDR1 MDHEN and CDR2 SYDVKM come from the germline V gene. The ends were cut back, 7 bases at V and 2 bases at J, with 11 bases in the middle. The CDR3 spans 13 residues. In nucleotides, the CDR3 is TGTGCCAGCACCCCGACAGAAAACACTGAAGCTTTCTTT. It specifies CASTPTENTEAFF.

This clonotype was observed many times. V usage is TRBV20-1 and J usage is TRBJ1-5; D gene unclear. Per the germline V gene, CDR1 is DFQATT and CDR2 is SNEGSKA (reference sequence). V lost 6 bases to trimming and J lost 1 base, with 13 bases between them. There are 14 residues in the CDR3. CDR3 sequence (DNA): TGCAGTGCCATGGACGGAGTGAGCAATCAGCCCCAGCATTTT. Translation: CSAMDGVSNQPQHF.

This clonotype has at least ten counts. This sequence joins TRBV28 and TRBJ2-1; the match to TRBD2 covers 12 bases. This CDR3 comprises 15 residues. The V segment lost 5 bases and the J segment 8 bases; nucleotides outside the gene matches: 7. Germline CDR1 MDHEN, CDR2 SYDVKM. This CDR3 reads CASSLAGGAKYEQFF. The CDR3 DNA sequence: TGTGCCAGCAGTCTAGCGGGAGGGGCTAAGTATGAGCAGTTCTTC.

This clonotype was recorded many times. The rearrangement uses TRBV6-2 or TRBV6-3 and TRBJ1-2, with D unclear. CDR1 is MNHEY and CDR2 is SVGEGT in the germline V gene. The CDR3 sequence is 10 residues long. Trimming shortened V by 5 bases and J by 7 bases, and 5 bases separated the two germline ends. CDR3 loop: CASSNLGYTF. CDR3 in DNA: TGTGCCAGCAGTAATCTTGGCTACACCTTC.

This clonotype was observed a single time. The rearrangement joins TRBV11-2 to TRBJ2-3, with D tentatively TRBD2 (6 bases). Trimming stripped 3 bases from V and 1 base from J, with 11 bases between. This CDR3 comprises 15 residues. Germline V CDR1 and CDR2: SGHAT, FQNNGV. The CDR3 sequence is CASSLAGRRTDTQYF. CDR3 in DNA: TGTGCCAGCAGCTTGGCGGGACGGCGCACAGATACGCAGTATTTT.

CDR3 DNA: TGTGCCAGCAGCGTGCTAGTTGGCACTGAAGCTTTCTTT. It codes for CASSVLVGTEAFF. The chain joins TRBV9 to TRBJ1-1; D unclear. Germline-derived CDR1 and CDR2 are SGDLS and YYNGEE. CDR3 size: 13 residues. V dropped 2 bases and J dropped 4 bases, with 9 bases sitting between them.

This clonotype occurred many times. This rearrangement joins TRBV15 to TRBJ1-1; D uncertain. The CDR3 covers 17 residues. In germline, CDR1 is LNHNV, CDR2 YYDKDF (reference sequence). Trimming removed 0 bases at V and 0 bases at J, with 14 bases between. The CDR3 spells CATSRDTQDFMNTEAFF. CDR3 sequence (DNA): TGTGCCACCAGCAGAGATACGCAGGACTTCATGAACACTGAAGCTTTCTTT.

This clonotype was counted ten times or more. The gene calls are TRBV6-1 and TRBJ1-1, with no clear D. The length of the CDR3 is 14 residues. CDR1 MNHNS and CDR2 SASEGT come from the germline V gene. Trimming shortened V by 7 bases and J by 2 bases, and 14 bases separated the two germline ends. The CDR3: CASKFVALNTEAFF. CDR3 DNA: TGTGCCAGCAAATTTGTGGCCCTAAACACTGAAGCTTTCTTT.

This clonotype occurred many times. The chain couples TRBV6-1 to TRBJ1-2, with TRBD1 identical over 11 bases. CDR3 length: 16 residues. V shed 4 bases, J shed 5 bases, and the junction held 9 bases outside the gene matches. Germline lookup yields CDR1 MNHNS and CDR2 SASEGT. CDR3 protein: CASSGGGTGGPYGYTF. CDR3 in DNA: TGTGCCAGCAGTGGGGGGGGGACAGGGGGACCGTATGGCTACACCTTC.